This T cell receptor beta chain was recorded in a study of cytomegalovirus exposure and HLA in healthy donors. Whole-study results and caveats: High specificity and sensitivity for cytomegalovirus status were reported for the classifier. A list of about 160 TCR beta chains associated with cytomegalovirus was given.

The CDR3 is made up of 14 amino acids. Losses at the gene ends were 4 bases for V and 4 bases for J; bases not matched to a gene: 5. Germline V gene sequence: CDR1 SGHTA, CDR2 FQGNSA. Donors came from a validation cohort of over a hundred subjects, distinct from the first 666-subject cohort. Remarks on this clone: What it binds is unknown.

Method: immunoSEQ multiplex PCR; TCRdb's copy keeps in-frame clones and lacks some. The sample consists of 120,000 or so clones, roughly 89% of them appearing once. Material: PBMCs. This receptor was obtained from a woman younger than 35 in good health and CMV-seronegative. The genes are TRBV7-2 and TRBJ2-3; 7 bases are a match to TRBD2. The CDR3 sequence: CASSSGLPADTQYF. The CDR3 DNA sequence: TGTGCCAGCAGCTCGGGACTACCCGCAGATACGCAGTATTTT. Filled out from reference TRBV7-2 and TRBJ2-3, the complete variable domain reads GAGVSQSPSNKVTEKGKDVELRCDPISGHTALYWYRQSLGQGLEFLIYFQGNSAPDKSGLPSDRFSAERTGGSVSTLTIQRTQQEDSAVYLCASSSGLPADTQYFGPGTRLTVL.